The sequence of this T cell receptor (beta chain) was determined in a study of Ad26.COV2.S vaccination and SARS-CoV-2 variants. Study as a whole: Within the COV1001 Ad26.COV2.S trial arm, the donor was enrolled. Ad26.COV2.S shots went into the muscle once or twice, 56 days apart. Study-wide results and caveats: Placebo recipients trailed vaccine recipients in spike-specific TCR breadth.

The V gene's germline CDR1 is KGHSH and CDR2 LQKENI. Trimming left V 5 bases short and J 4 bases short, with 12 bases between. There are 14 residues in the CDR3. This sample's treatment: roughly 19 received Ad26.COV2.S at low or high dose, single or two shots; 5 received placebo; per-sample allocation not given. After the first vaccine or placebo injection, samples were drawn on day 63. As regards this clone: The antigen remains undetermined.

Sequenced by immunoSEQ multiplex PCR; TCRdb stores in-frame clones only, minus some. The sample yields roughly 400,000 clones, 80% to 95% seen once. The sequenced sample was peripheral blood, obtained in a trial of Ad26.COV2.S vaccine versus placebo. This clonotype was obtained from a person aged 18-60 years who received the Ad26.COV2.S COVID-19 vaccine or a placebo. The V and J genes are TRBV18 and TRBJ1-3, with D maybe TRBD1 (6 bases). This chain's CDR3 is CASSWVTGGNTIYF. The CDR3 nucleotides are TGTGCCAGCTCATGGGTGACAGGAGGAAACACCATATATTTT. Drawing the rest from reference TRBV18 and TRBJ1-3, the complete variable domain is NAGVMQNPRHLVRRRGQEARLRCSPMKGHSHVYWYRQLPEEGLKFMVYLQKENIIDESGMPKERFSAEFPKEGPSILRIQQVVRGDSAAYFCASSWVTGGNTIYFGEGSWLTVV.